The clone carrying this T cell receptor (beta chain) was observed a few times. These data are taken from a study of cytomegalovirus exposure and HLA in healthy donors. The PCR used 60 Vbeta and 13 Jbeta primers. TCRdb's copy holds only in-frame clones and misses some; the assay was immunoSEQ multiplex PCR. The sample shows about 100,000 clones, 73% of them seen only once. V shed 0 bases, J shed 4 bases, and the junction held 4 bases outside the gene matches. CDR1 SEHNR and CDR2 FQNEAQ come from the germline V gene (reference sequence). This CDR3 comprises 15 residues. The rearrangement uses TRBV7-9 and TRBJ2-5; 8 bases align to TRBD1. This sequence originates from a man aged 35 to 55 in good health and CMV-seronegative. The specimen sequenced was PBMCs. CDR3 protein: CASSLARGLGETQYF. The CDR3 nucleotides are TGTGCCAGCAGCTTAGCCAGGGGGCTCGGAGAGACCCAGTACTTC.